One sample yielded the 25 T cell receptor beta chains listed below, sequenced in a study of cytomegalovirus exposure and HLA in healthy donors. PCR employed 60 Vbeta and 13 Jbeta primers. Using immunoSEQ multiplex PCR, the repertoire was profiled, and TCRdb retains in-frame clones only, with some absent. The sample lists some 160,000 clones; 82% were seen once. The material sequenced was PBMCs. These receptor sequences come from a woman aged 45-65 years in good health and CMV-seronegative.

The rearrangement links TRBV5-1 to TRBJ2-7, with D possibly matching TRBD1 (5 bases). The CDR3 extends over 14 amino acids. Trimming shortened V by 4 bases and J by 0 bases, and 11 bases separated the two germline ends. In germline, CDR1 is SGHRS, CDR2 YFSETQ. The CDR3 nucleotides are TGCGCCAGCAGCCGTCCAGGGCTCTCCTACGAGCAGTACTTC. It yields the protein CASSRPGLSYEQYF. Variable domain in full (rest from reference TRBV5-1 and TRBJ2-7): KAGVTQTPRYLIKTRGQQVTLSCSPISGHRSVSWYQQTPGQGLQFLFEYFSETQRNKGNFPGRFSGRQFSNSRSEMNVSTLELGDSALYLCASSRPGLSYEQYFGPGTRLTVT.

The chain is built from TRBV2 and TRBJ2-7, with TRBD1 identical over 7 bases. The CDR3 is 11 amino acids. The V and J ends lost 6 bases and 7 bases, in that order; junction bases with no gene match: 3. The V gene's germline CDR1 is SNHLY and CDR2 FYNNEI. The CDR3 DNA reads as TGTGCCAGCAGAGACAGGGAGGAGCAGTACTTC. This translates into CASRDREEQYF. The complete variable domain, with remaining parts taken from reference TRBV2 and TRBJ2-7, reads EPEVTQTPSHQVTQMGQEVILRCVPISNHLYFYWYRQILGQKVEFLVSFYNNEISEKSEIFDDQFSVERPDGSNFTLKIRSTKLEDSAMYFCASRDREEQYFGPGTRLTVT.

The J gene is TRBJ2-2, the V gene TRBV9; 10 nucleotides align to TRBD2. This CDR3 region has 17 residues. The germline CDR1 and CDR2 sequences are SGDLS and YYNGEE. The V and J ends lost 4 bases and 1 base, in that order; junction bases with no gene match: 7. The CDR3 sequence is CASSPGLAIWNTGELFF. Written as DNA, the CDR3 is TGTGCCAGCAGCCCGGGACTAGCGATATGGAACACCGGGGAGCTGTTTTTT.

Of note for this clone: The junction shows a germline mismatch at one end, possibly a read error. The CDR3 sequence: CAISGLQGNEQYF. For the CDR3, the DNA is TGTGCCATAAGTGGGCTACAGGGAAACGAGCAGTACTTC. V gene TRBV10-3 combines with J gene TRBJ2-7, with D perhaps matching TRBD1 (6 bases). The germline V gene encodes CDR1 ENHRY and CDR2 SYGVKD. The CDR3 is made up of 13 amino acids.

The rearrangement uses TRBV13 and TRBJ2-5; 8 positions agree with TRBD1. Trimming removed 0 bases from V and 5 bases from J; junction bases left unmatched: 5. The CDR3 consists of 15 residues. Germline loops: CDR1 PRHDT, CDR2 FYEKMQ (reference sequence). The CDR3 DNA follows: TGTGCCAGCAGCTTAGGGACAGGGGTTGTGGAGACCCAGTACTTC. Encoded protein: CASSLGTGVVETQYF. Full variable domain (rest looked up from reference TRBV13 and TRBJ2-5): AAGVIQSPRHLIKEKRETATLKCYPIPRHDTVYWYQQGPGQDPQFLISFYEKMQSDKGSIPDRFSAQQFSDYHSELNMSSLELGDSALYFCASSLGTGVVETQYFGPGTRLLVL.

This clone was seen a handful of times. The rearrangement joins TRBV5-1 to TRBJ1-5; 8 nucleotides align to TRBD1. Germline V lookup: CDR1 SGHRS, CDR2 YFSETQ. V lost 4 bases and J lost 2; bases outside the gene matches: 8. The length of the CDR3 is 16 residues. CDR3 bases: TGCGCCAGCAGCCCTAACGGACAGGGTCGCAATCAGCCCCAGCATTTT. Protein: CASSPNGQGRNQPQHF.

CDR3 DNA sequence: TGCGCCAGCAGCACGACTAGCGAATACAATGAGCAGTTCTTC. Translation: CASSTTSEYNEQFF. V usage is TRBV5-1 and J usage is TRBJ2-1, with 8 bases matching TRBD2. The germline V gene encodes CDR1 SGHRS and CDR2 YFSETQ. Losses at the gene ends were 4 bases for V and 4 bases for J; bases not matched to a gene: 4. The CDR3 has 14 residues.

This clone was detected only a few times. V usage is TRBV4-1 and J usage is TRBJ1-3; TRBD1 matches 8 bases. The J segment lost 3 bases and the V segment lost 1 base, leaving 8 bases of the junction unmatched. Germline V gives CDR1 MGHRA, CDR2 YSYEKL. The CDR3 runs to 17 residues. The CDR3 here is CASSQASTTGGGNTIYF. CDR3 bases: TGCGCCAGCAGCCAAGCCAGCACTACAGGGGGTGGAAACACCATATATTTT.

The J gene is TRBJ2-2, the V gene TRBV11-2; 7 bases match TRBD2. V gave up 1 base and J gave up 7 bases; unmatched junction bases: 12. Germline V gene sequence: CDR1 SGHAT, CDR2 FQNNGV. The CDR3 is made up of 17 amino acids. The CDR3 region is CASSLVGSGRTSGELFF. Here the CDR3 DNA reads TGTGCCAGCAGCTTAGTTGGTTCCGGGAGGACGAGCGGGGAGCTGTTTTTT.

In this sample, this clone turned up a few times. The chain combines TRBV5-6 with TRBJ1-1; 8 bases are a match to TRBD1. Germline loops: CDR1 SGHDT, CDR2 YYEEEE. V shed 2 bases, J shed 0 bases, and the junction held 6 bases outside the gene matches. The CDR3 sequence is 16 residues long. The CDR3 DNA reads as TGTGCCAGCAGCTTACCAGGGGGCAAGGTGAACACTGAAGCTTTCTTT. Translation: CASSLPGGKVNTEAFF.

The V and J genes are TRBV4-1 and TRBJ2-1; 7 bases map to TRBD2. V dropped 4 bases and J dropped 8; count of bases not matched to a gene: 11. CDR1 is MGHRA and CDR2 is YSYEKL in the germline V gene. The CDR3 has 15 residues. The CDR3 nucleotides read TGCGCCAGCAGCCCGCCTTTAGCGGGCGGGGATGAGCAGTTCTTC. Protein sequence: CASSPPLAGGDEQFF.

The chain links TRBV19 to TRBJ2-7; 8 bases align to TRBD2. The CDR3 consists of 13 residues. Germline lookup yields CDR1 LNHDA and CDR2 SQIVND (reference sequence). The junction had 9 bases not matched to a gene; V was cut back by 10 bases and J by 4 bases. CDR3 nucleotide sequence: TGTGCCACCTCGGCGGGGGGAGCGTACGAGCAGTACTTC. This encodes CATSAGGAYEQYF.

V gene TRBV9 combines with J gene TRBJ1-2, with 8 bases lining up with TRBD1. From germline, CDR1 is SGDLS and CDR2 YYNGEE. With V trimmed by 5 bases and J by 8 bases, 8 bases remained unmatched. There are 13 residues in the CDR3. CDR3 region: CASRETGEQGYTF. CDR3 coding DNA: TGTGCCAGCAGGGAGACAGGGGAGCAGGGCTACACCTTC.

V is TRBV7-2 and J is TRBJ2-2; 9 bases agree with TRBD2. The CDR3 is made up of 16 amino acids. Germline V gene lookup returns CDR1 SGHTA and CDR2 FQGNSA. V shed 8 bases and J 3 bases; nucleotides not matched to a gene: 10. The CDR3 bases are TGTGCCAGCGGAGGCTTGCGGGGGGGCCACACCGGGGAGCTGTTTTTT. Protein: CASGGLRGGHTGELFF.

This sequence joins TRBV6-6 and TRBJ2-7, with D possibly being TRBD2 (6 bases). The CDR3 has 14 amino acids. V dropped 2 bases and J dropped 6 bases, with 14 bases sitting between them. Per the germline V gene, CDR1 is MNHNY and CDR2 is SVGAGI (reference sequence). Here the CDR3 DNA reads TGTGCCAGCAGTTACCCCCTCGCGGGGATCGAGCAGTACTTC. This gives the protein CASSYPLAGIEQYF.

The chain couples TRBV4-1 to TRBJ1-5; no clear D. V was pared by 2 bases and J by 5 bases, with 10 bases between. CDR1 is MGHRA, CDR2 YSYEKL, per germline. The CDR3 contains 14 residues. For the CDR3, the DNA is TGCGCCAGCAGCCAACTCCCCCGGGATCAGCCCCAGCATTTT. Residues: CASSQLPRDQPQHF.

The chain has TRBV7-9 and TRBJ2-7, with TRBD1 identical over 10 bases. After removal of 5 bases from V and 4 bases from J, the junction contained 5 bases not matched to a gene. The CDR3 runs 14 residues. Germline V CDR1 and CDR2: SEHNR, FQNEAQ (reference sequence). CDR3 protein: CASSADRGLYEQYF. CDR3 DNA: TGTGCCAGCAGCGCGGACAGGGGGTTGTACGAGCAGTACTTC.

This chain links TRBV20-1 with TRBJ1-2; D uncertain. Between the trimmed V and J ends, which lost 3 bases and 3 bases, there was a span of 2 bases. The germline CDR1 and CDR2 sequences are DFQATT and SNEGSKA (reference sequence). CDR3 length: 10 amino acids. The CDR3: CSASYYGYTF. The CDR3 DNA is TGCAGTGCTAGCTACTATGGCTACACCTTC.

This chain connects TRBV7-3 to TRBJ2-2; TRBD1 matches at 9 bases. Per the germline V gene, CDR1 is SGHTA and CDR2 is FQGTGA. The CDR3 spans 14 residues. The V segment lost 5 bases and the J segment 6 bases; nucleotides outside the gene matches: 4. The CDR3 DNA sequence: TGTGCCAGCAGCCGGGACAGGGAGGCCGGGGAGCTGTTTTTT. This codes for CASSRDREAGELFF.

The count of this clone is one. The chain combines TRBV4-2 with TRBJ2-3, with 9 positions matching TRBD1. The junction had 10 bases not matched to a gene; V was cut back by 0 bases and J by 6 bases. This CDR3 has 17 amino acids. In germline, CDR1 is LGHNA, CDR2 YNFKEQ. Here the CDR3 reads CASSQDRTGAGGDTQYF. DNA of the CDR3: TGTGCCAGCAGCCAAGATAGGACAGGGGCTGGGGGGGATACGCAGTATTTT.

This clone was seen a handful of times. The V and J genes are TRBV7-2 and TRBJ2-7; TRBD2 agrees at 13 bases. CDR3 length: 14 residues. V was pared by 1 base and J by 10 bases, with 4 bases of the junction left unmatched. Germline V gene lookup returns CDR1 SGHTA and CDR2 FQGNSA. CDR3 loop: CASSLGGTSGTQYF. The CDR3 DNA is TGTGCCAGCAGCTTAGGGGGGACTAGCGGGACTCAGTACTTC.

The J gene is TRBJ1-1, the V gene TRBV27, with 10 bases that match TRBD1. Germline-derived CDR1 and CDR2 are MNHEY and SMNVEV (reference sequence). V lost 2 bases to trimming and J lost 4 bases; unmatched junction nucleotides: 1. The CDR3 is 14 residues long. The CDR3 region is CASSLRTGGTEAFF. The CDR3 DNA is TGTGCCAGCAGTTTAAGGACAGGGGGCACTGAAGCTTTCTTT.

V gene TRBV7-2 combines with J gene TRBJ1-3; the D is unclear. V lost 5 bases and J 4 bases, leaving 15 bases between the germline ends. The CDR3 totals 15 residues. Germline loops: CDR1 SGHTA, CDR2 FQGNSA. CDR3 sequence (DNA): TGTGCCAGCAGCCCCCAAGGAGGGTCCGGAAACACCATATATTTT. As protein: CASSPQGGSGNTIYF.

The V and J genes are TRBV7-9 and TRBJ2-7; D perhaps matches TRBD2 (6 bases). Trimming took 5 bases from V and 0 from J, leaving 20 bases between them. Germline V CDR1 and CDR2: SEHNR, FQNEAQ (reference sequence). The CDR3 covers 17 residues. CDR3 amino acids: CASSPRPHSGRSYEQYF. In DNA form, the CDR3 reads TGTGCCAGCAGCCCTCGCCCCCACAGCGGGCGCTCCTACGAGCAGTACTTC.

The chain couples TRBV10-3 to TRBJ2-5; tentatively, D is TRBD1 (6 bases). With 0 bases removed from V and 1 base from J, the gap between germline ends came to 6 bases. The length of the CDR3 is 14 residues. Germline V gives CDR1 ENHRY, CDR2 SYGVKD. CDR3 DNA sequence: TGTGCCATCAGTGAGTCGACAGGCCAAGAGACCCAGTACTTC. Amino acid sequence: CAISESTGQETQYF.